This TCR beta chain was recorded in a study of CD8+ T cells in alopecia areata listed by TCRdb under 2018. Regarding the study in general: The treated patients, all with moderate-to-severe alopecia areata, were enrolled in an open-label pilot trial of oral tofacitinib given at 5 to 10 mg twice daily. Tofacitinib was given for 6 to 18 months, followed by 6 months of follow-up off drug to assess delayed response and recurrence. For the treated patients, the SALT score, which quantifies what percentage of scalp surface area is affected, served as the measure of disease severity. High-throughput TCRbeta sequencing was used to examine T cell clonal expansion in alopecia areata in both the C3H/HeJ mouse model and human patients. In humans, TCRbeta sequencing was performed on scalp tissue and on sorted CD4+ and CD8+ peripheral blood T cells from healthy controls and from patients with patchy or totalis/universalis alopecia areata. Tofacitinib-treated patients had biopsies at baseline and at 4 and 24 weeks of treatment, with a later scalp biopsy in several patients. Scalp clonality was compared among normal scalp (n=4), patchy alopecia areata scalp (n=8), and alopecia totalis/universalis scalp (n=8). RNA was obtained with the PAXgene miRNA kit for fixed scalp, the miRNeasy kit for PBMCs, and the RNeasy kit for mouse skin. TCRbeta CDR3 regions were amplified by immunoSEQ multiplex PCR using 35 Vbeta forward and 13 Jbeta reverse primers. Summary of the overall study and its limitations: Because the treated cohort was small and had just a single nonresponder, larger studies are needed to establish links between baseline CD8+ expansion and response. Many expanded lesional clones were found to persist in scalp and blood during tofacitinib treatment, and relapse after treatment cessation may be partly explained by this persistence. With tofacitinib, both scalp clonality and the number of expanded CD8+ clones among the top 100 scalp clones went down significantly. Compared with normal scalp, lesional scalp had higher clonality and more expanded CD8+ clones, particularly in alopecia totalis/universalis, a pattern that suggests antigenic drive. Unlike mouse skin, where gammadelta T cells dominate, normal human skin contains resident alphabeta T cells that get sequenced too, which complicates analysis of the scalp TCR repertoire. Compared with mice, TCR sequences shared between patients were less clear, possibly partly because of HLA diversity across the patient population.

With respect to this clone: Which antigen it targets is not known. The record has no base qualities; no much larger clone is one base away.

According to the study, the label for this sample's time point signals: roughly 26 weeks on oral tofacitinib. The treatment or condition label on this specimen signifies: oral pan-JAK inhibitor, 5-10 mg twice daily. From alopecia areata patients, peripheral blood was collected along with lesional scalp punch biopsies. PBMCs were isolated by density centrifugation and stained for CD3, CD4 and CD8, after which CD4+ and CD8+ T cells were sorted on a FACSAria. Library preparation employed the immunoSEQ multiplex PCR assay. RNA was extracted from all samples and reverse transcribed into cDNA, which served as template for TCR sequencing. First-strand cDNA was synthesized using SuperScript III with a 2:1 mix of oligo-dT and random hexamers. A synthetic immune receptor repertoire was used to measure amplification bias, and any remaining bias was corrected computationally. The source study handled its data this way. Raw reads were preprocessed to remove errors, and CDR3 was defined by IMGT conventions from the conserved cysteine to phenylalanine. To get clonality, Shannon entropy was normalized by log2 of the number of productive unique TCRs and the result was subtracted from 1. Whether scalp clones were CD4 or CD8 was inferred by matching scalp TCRbeta sequences against CD4 and CD8 repertoires sorted from blood. TCRdb provides this immuneACCESS table in a form limited to in-frame rearrangements. Some clones are lacking; in checked studies, under half of them reflect an unresolved V gene, and why the rest are absent is not known. Clone size and the V and J calls come from that table; the DNA yielded D and trimming. Across this sample there are 150,000 to 200,000 clones, with 58% seen only once. The ten largest account for 4.5% to 6% of the sample.

This TCR came from a human donor with alopecia areata. The sequences come from CD4+ T cells sorted from blood, collected at week 24, from a patient treated with tofacitinib.

The CDR3 protein sequence reads: CSAIQGRFTEAFF. The nucleotide sequence is TGCAGCGCCATACAGGGGAGGTTCACTGAAGCTTTCTTT. The sequence is built from TRBV29-1 and TRBJ1-1, with 7 bases aligning to TRBD1. The CDR3 holds 13 amino acids from the cysteine to the phenylalanine. This entry keeps only the CDR3 DNA: 39 bases, framed from base 1. V and J are trimmed by 7 bases and 4 bases, and the gene matches miss 9 bases of the junction. CDR1 and CDR2 are drawn from the germline V gene: SQVTM, ANQGSEA. Reference TRBV29-1 and TRBJ1-1 proteins supply the regions before and after the CDR3; the full variable domain is: SAVISQKPSRDICQRGTSLTIQCQVDSQVTMMFWYRQQPGQSLTLIATANQGSEATYESGFVIDKFPISRPNLTFSTLTVSNMSPEDSSIYLCSAIQGRFTEAFFGQGTRLTVV.